Presented here are 25 T cell receptor beta chains from one specimen sequenced in a study of beta chain features in type 1 diabetes. Since all of the isolated RNA was reverse transcribed, expressed TCRB transcripts were what got sequenced. Clones were read by immunoSEQ multiplex PCR, and TCRdb kept only the in-frame ones, dropping some. The sample carries some 410,000 clones, around 13% recorded once. The material sequenced was naive CD4+ T cells from blood. The receptors shown here come from a man younger than 45 in good health.

The chain recombines TRBV19 with TRBJ1-4, with unresolved D. Per the germline V gene, CDR1 is LNHDA and CDR2 is SQIVND (reference sequence). Trimming shortened V by 3 bases and J by 0 bases, and 2 bases separated the two germline ends. The CDR3 has 13 amino acids. The CDR3 protein is CASSIATNEKLFF. The CDR3 region has the DNA TGTGCCAGTAGTATCGCAACTAATGAAAAACTGTTTTTT.

This clone has only a few counts. V and J are TRBV5-1 and TRBJ2-1; 10 nucleotides agree with TRBD1. This CDR3 is built from 19 residues. Germline values: CDR1 SGHRS, CDR2 YFSETQ. The V segment lost 0 bases and the J segment 4 bases; nucleotides outside the gene matches: 13. CDR3 sequence reads: CASSLGTFLRDRGYNEQFF. The DNA of the CDR3 is TGCGCCAGCAGCTTGGGAACCTTCTTAAGGGACAGGGGTTACAATGAGCAGTTCTTC.

This clone was recorded a few times. This chain links TRBV18 with TRBJ2-7; perhaps TRBD2 as D (5 bases). The length of the CDR3 is 12 residues. The germline V and J ends were trimmed by 5 bases and 4 bases, with 9 bases remaining between them. Per the germline V gene, CDR1 is KGHSH and CDR2 is LQKENI. CDR3 residues: CASSDPGYEQYF. The CDR3 DNA reads TGTGCCAGCTCAGACCCGGGGTACGAGCAGTACTTC.

J is TRBJ2-1 and V is TRBV4-1; D is unresolved. This CDR3 is 13 amino acids long. The germline V and J ends were trimmed by 0 bases and 11 bases, with 11 bases remaining between them. Germline V gene data show CDR1 as MGHRA and CDR2 as YSYEKL. CDR3: CASSQDRTDKQFF. The CDR3 DNA reads as TGCGCCAGCAGCCAAGATCGTACAGACAAGCAGTTCTTC.

The chain employs TRBV7-2 and TRBJ2-5, with 7 positions matching TRBD2. Germline V lookup: CDR1 SGHTA, CDR2 FQGNSA. The CDR3 covers 16 residues. Losses at the gene ends were 5 bases for V and 5 bases for J; bases not matched to a gene: 14. The CDR3 here is CASSARLVGGVETQYF. CDR3 sequence (DNA): TGTGCCAGCAGCGCCCGACTAGTGGGAGGGGTGGAGACCCAGTACTTC.

This clone was counted ten times or more. The rearrangement joins TRBV21-1 to TRBJ2-7. TRBV21-1 is a pseudogene segment. The CDR3 is made up of 12 amino acids. The chain's CDR3 is CASSKFCYEQYV. The CDR3 coding sequence is TGTGCCAGCAGCAAATTCTGCTACGAGCAGTACGTC.

V usage is TRBV5-1 and J usage is TRBJ1-4, with 9 bases identical to TRBD1. V gave up 0 bases and J gave up 7 bases; unmatched junction bases: 1. This CDR3 is 14 amino acids long. Germline CDR1 and CDR2: SGHRS and YFSETQ. The CDR3 sequence: CASSLEDRGEKLFF. In nucleotides, the CDR3 is TGCGCCAGCAGCTTGGAGGACAGGGGTGAAAAACTGTTTTTT.

The chain employs TRBV5-1 and TRBJ1-4; 9 bases align to TRBD1. Germline lookup yields CDR1 SGHRS and CDR2 YFSETQ. CDR3 size: 14 residues. V trimming: 4 bases; J trimming: 5 bases; junction bases outside the gene matches: 3. The CDR3 reads CASSAGQGNEKLFF. The CDR3 DNA reads TGCGCCAGCAGCGCCGGACAGGGGAATGAAAAACTGTTTTTT.

The chain combines TRBV2 with TRBJ2-5; no reliable D call. This CDR3 contains 11 residues. Trimming shortened V by 7 bases and J by 5 bases, and 8 bases separated the two germline ends. Germline lookup yields CDR1 SNHLY and CDR2 FYNNEI. The CDR3 bases are TGTGCCAGCACCCCGGAGGAGACCCAGTACTTC. As protein: CASTPEETQYF. The entire variable domain, with the rest obtained from reference TRBV2 and TRBJ2-5, is as follows: EPEVTQTPSHQVTQMGQEVILRCVPISNHLYFYWYRQILGQKVEFLVSFYNNEISEKSEIFDDQFSVERPDGSNFTLKIRSTKLEDSAMYFCASTPEETQYFGPGTRLLVL.

This chain links TRBV25-1 with TRBJ2-2; D not resolved. Germline V gives CDR1 MGHDK, CDR2 SYGVNS. Trimming left V 4 bases short and J 0 bases short, with 9 bases between. This CDR3 comprises 15 residues. The CDR3 protein is CASSAARPNTGELFF. In nucleotides, the CDR3 is TGTGCCAGCAGTGCGGCGCGCCCGAACACCGGGGAGCTGTTTTTT.

This clone has more than one count but fewer than ten. The chain recombines TRBV11-2 with TRBJ2-7; D is tentatively TRBD1 or TRBD2 (6 bases each). The germline CDR1 and CDR2 sequences are SGHAT and FQNNGV. There are 14 residues in the CDR3. Trimming removed 1 base at V and 3 bases at J, with 10 bases between. The CDR3 reads CASSLVQGGYEQYF. Written as DNA, the CDR3 is TGTGCCAGCAGCTTAGTACAGGGAGGCTACGAGCAGTACTTC.

This clone occurred a few times. V gene TRBV11-3 combines with J gene TRBJ1-6; a possible D gene is TRBD1 (6 bases). Per the germline V gene, CDR1 is SGHNT and CDR2 is YENEEA. The CDR3 covers 15 residues. V was cut by 5 bases and J by 14 bases, with 22 bases left in between. The CDR3 DNA sequence: TGTGCCAGCAGCACCTACAGGGTTCGGAATTCGTCCCTCCACTTT. Translating gives CASSTYRVRNSSLHF.

This clone occurred a few times. The chain links TRBV5-4 to TRBJ2-1, with D possibly TRBD2 on 6 matching bases. This CDR3 contains 13 residues. The V gene lost 4 bases and the J gene lost 5 bases, with 10 bases spanning the gap. Germline V gene sequence: CDR1 SGHNT, CDR2 YYREEE (reference sequence). In DNA, the CDR3 is TGTGCCAGCAGCCCGACTAGGCACAATGAGCAGTTCTTC. This encodes CASSPTRHNEQFF.

The chain has TRBV7-2 and TRBJ2-5; no clear D gene. The CDR3 extends over 12 amino acids. CDR1 SGHTA and CDR2 FQGNSA come from the germline V gene. The V gene lost 3 bases and the J gene lost 5 bases, with 7 bases spanning the gap. As DNA, the CDR3 is TGTGCCAGCAGCTTCTTTTTTGAGACCCAGTACTTC. This translates into CASSFFFETQYF.

This clone was picked up a small number of times. V usage is TRBV25-1 and J usage is TRBJ2-2; D is possibly TRBD1 (6 bases). Looked up from germline, CDR1 is MGHDK and CDR2 is SYGVNS. The CDR3 spans 14 residues. V lost 1 base and J lost 6, with 9 bases in between. CDR3 amino acids: CASSESHRAGELFF. In DNA, the CDR3 is TGTGCCAGCAGTGAATCCCACAGGGCCGGGGAGCTGTTTTTT. Filled out from reference TRBV25-1 and TRBJ2-2, the complete variable domain reads EADIYQTPRYLVIGTGKKITLECSQTMGHDKMYWYQQDPGMELHLIHYSYGVNSTEKGDLSSESTVSRIRTEHFPLTLESARPSHTSQYLCASSESHRAGELFFGEGSRLTVL.

The CDR3 nucleotides are TGTGCCAGCACCGACACAGGGAGGAGCAATCAGCCCCAGCATTTT. Protein: CASTDTGRSNQPQHF. This rearrangement joins TRBV7-9 to TRBJ1-5; possible D gene TRBD1, 6 bases. CDR3 length: 15 amino acids. V was clipped by 7 bases and J by 1 base, with 14 bases between them. Germline V gene lookup returns CDR1 SEHNR and CDR2 FQNEAQ (reference sequence).

This clone was seen a handful of times. The gene calls are TRBV5-1 and TRBJ1-2, with D perhaps TRBD1 (5 bases). CDR3 size: 15 residues. Trimming pared 0 bases from V and 8 bases from J, leaving 17 bases between. The germline V gene encodes CDR1 SGHRS and CDR2 YFSETQ. CDR3 region: CASSLVGTKAKGYTF. The CDR3 DNA reads TGCGCCAGCAGCTTGGTTGGGACGAAGGCCAAGGGCTACACCTTC. Together with reference TRBV5-1 and TRBJ1-2, the CDR3 gives the full variable domain: KAGVTQTPRYLIKTRGQQVTLSCSPISGHRSVSWYQQTPGQGLQFLFEYFSETQRNKGNFPGRFSGRQFSNSRSEMNVSTLELGDSALYLCASSLVGTKAKGYTFGSGTRLTVV.

The chain carries TRBV7-6 and TRBJ2-2; 13 positions match TRBD2. V shed 5 bases, J shed 5 bases, and the junction held 5 bases outside the gene matches. In germline, CDR1 is SGHVS, CDR2 FNYEAQ. This CDR3 has 16 amino acids. In nucleotides, the CDR3 is TGTGCCAGCAGCCCGGGACTAGCGGGAAGTACCGGGGAGCTGTTTTTT. Translating it yields CASSPGLAGSTGELFF.

The V call is TRBV9, the J call TRBJ2-3; the D is unclear. The CDR3 consists of 14 residues. Trimming left V 4 bases short and J 0 bases short, with 9 bases between. Germline CDR1 SGDLS, CDR2 YYNGEE. CDR3 region: CASSPRPSTDTQYF. The CDR3 DNA is TGTGCCAGCAGCCCCAGACCTAGCACAGATACGCAGTATTTT.

In this sample, this clone turned up a few times. The rearrangement links TRBV29-1 to TRBJ2-5, with D uncertain. Germline CDR1 reads SQVTM; CDR2 reads ANQGSEA. This CDR3 comprises 12 residues. Trimming cost V 8 bases and J 4 bases, with 14 bases left between them. CDR3 nucleotides: TGCAGCCCAGCTTACTCGGGAGAGACCCAGTACTTC. This gives the protein CSPAYSGETQYF.

This clone was found a few times. The chain combines TRBV15 with TRBJ1-1; possibly TRBD1 for D (5 bases). Germline CDR1 is LNHNV and CDR2 is YYDKDF (reference sequence). The CDR3 is 15 amino acids. Trimming stripped 1 base from V and 0 bases from J, with 9 bases between. The CDR3 spells CATSRVEGMNTEAFF. CDR3 bases: TGTGCCACCAGCAGAGTTGAGGGGATGAACACTGAAGCTTTCTTT.

The chain has TRBV4-1 and TRBJ2-3; no definite D call. The CDR3 consists of 12 residues. The germline CDR1 and CDR2 sequences are MGHRA and YSYEKL. Trimming removed 3 bases from V and 4 bases from J, with 5 bases in between. CDR3 region: CASSQPADTQYF. In DNA form, the CDR3 reads TGCGCCAGCAGCCAGCCCGCAGATACGCAGTATTTT.

This clone was seen a few times. The V gene is TRBV29-1, the J gene TRBJ2-5, with D possibly being TRBD2 (6 bases). The CDR3 spans 12 residues. The V and J ends lost 6 bases and 5 bases respectively, with 13 bases between them. CDR1 is SQVTM and CDR2 is ANQGSEA in the germline V gene. The CDR3 sequence is CSVTPGEETQYF. The CDR3 DNA follows: TGCAGCGTAACACCGGGAGAGGAGACCCAGTACTTC.

V gene TRBV7-2 combines with J gene TRBJ1-2, with 7 bases fitting TRBD1. This CDR3 has 15 amino acids. After removal of 5 bases from V and 2 bases from J, the junction contained 8 bases not matched to a gene. CDR1 is SGHTA, CDR2 FQGNSA, per germline. The CDR3 region has the DNA TGTGCCAGCAGCAGCCGGACAGGCAGAAACTATGGCTACACCTTC. Translating gives CASSSRTGRNYGYTF.

This clone was found many times. This chain connects TRBV23-1 to TRBJ1-3; D gene uncertain. TRBV23-1 is an ORF; its function is uncertain. V dropped 1 base and J dropped 0 bases, with 10 bases sitting between them. CDR3 length equals 16 residues. CDR3 sequence reads: CASSQCWGYSGNTIYF. The CDR3 bases are TGCGCCAGCAGTCAATGTTGGGGTTACTCTGGAAACACCATATATTTT.